This TCR beta chain was recovered during a study of shared clonotypes between healthy human individuals. V gave up 4 bases and J gave up 4 bases; unmatched junction bases: 17. There are 18 residues in the CDR3. Per germline, CDR1 KGHSH and CDR2 LQKENI. Only in-frame clones appear in the TCRdb table, and some are missing; sequencing was by immunoSEQ multiplex PCR. Of hundreds of thousands of clones detected, roughly 91% appear once; the ten largest clones hold 15% to 20%. Specimen: memory CD8+ T cells sorted from blood. Subset of the sample: CD45RO+ cells pooled with CCR7-negative TemRA cells. The gene calls are TRBV18 and TRBJ2-7; TRBD1 matches at 9 bases. This receptor was taken from a man aged 18 to 30 in good health. The CDR3 DNA reads as TGTGCCAGCTCACAGGAGAGGTACAGGGGGCTATTTCTGTACGAGCAGTACTTC. As protein: CASSQERYRGLFLYEQYF.